The source of this TCR beta chain is a study of cytomegalovirus exposure and HLA in healthy donors. Both 60 Vbeta primers and 13 Jbeta primers went into the PCR. The table came from immunoSEQ multiplex PCR; TCRdb's copy has only in-frame clones and leaves some out. The sample includes approximately 220,000 clones, about 74% of them seen just once. Concerning this clone itself: Its antigen is unknown.

Study-wide findings and caveats: Reportedly, TCR beta sequences accurately predicted HLA-A and HLA-B alleles in most subjects.

From germline, CDR1 is SGHRS and CDR2 YFSETQ. The CDR3 covers 16 residues. Germline trimming cut 4 bases from V and 0 bases from J; bases unmatched to any gene: 2. Sequenced: PBMCs. The receptor was isolated from a young woman in good health and CMV-seronegative. The chain is built from TRBV5-1 and TRBJ2-2, with TRBD2 matching over 11 bases. This CDR3 reads CASSPSGRTNTGELFF. The CDR3 region has the DNA TGCGCCAGCAGCCCTAGCGGGAGGACGAACACCGGGGAGCTGTTTTTT.